A selection of T cell receptor beta chains follows, all from one sample in a study of CD8+CD57+ T cells in acquired aplastic anemia. TCRdb re-derived calls from the reads in MiXCR, one entry per CDR3 protein. The table records about 140,000 distinct CDR3 sequences, around two fifths of them present only once. Input material: sorted CD4+, CD8+, or CD8+CD57+ T cells (not recorded which) from PBMCs. These TCRs come from a human donor in good health, serving as a control. CDR3s include the opening cysteine and the closing phenylalanine or tryptophan. A D gene is named only where the DNA matches it firmly. A clone size is listed for some rows: how often the clone was seen (once, few, many), or a class if it is expanded.

TGCGCCAGCAGCTTTGGACGGGAGTCTAGCACAGATACGCAGTATTTT	CASSFGRESSTDTQYF	TRBV5-1	once	.	TRBJ2-3
TGCAGCGTTGAAGGGACGGGTGACTATGGCTACACCTTC	CSVEGTGDYGYTF	TRBV29-1	.	.	TRBJ1-2
TGTGCCAGTAGCTGGGGACAGGGGAATCAGCCCCAGCATTTT	CASSWGQGNQPQHF	TRBV19	many	TRBD1	TRBJ1-5
TGTGCCAGCAGGGGACCAGGGATCTCCTACGAGCAGTACTTC	CASRGPGISYEQYF	TRBV27	many	.	TRBJ2-7
TGCAGCGTAGGCTCGGCGGGGGGGTCCTACAATGAGCAGTTCTTC	CSVGSAGGSYNEQFF	TRBV29-1	few	TRBD2	TRBJ2-1
TGTGCCAGCAGGGAGGAGGGGACAGGGCACACCTTC	CASREEGTGHTF	TRBV28	.	TRBD1	TRBJ1-2
TGCAGTGCTGGATGGGACGGAGAAGCTTTTGGAAACACCATATATTTT	CSAGWDGEAFGNTIYF	TRBV20-1	many	.	TRBJ1-3
TGTGCCATCGCACGGGGTAACAAAGAGACCCAGTACTTC	CAIARGNKETQYF	TRBV15	.	.	TRBJ2-5
TGTGCCAGCAGCTTAAGGACAGCCAATGAGCAGTTCTTC	CASSLRTANEQFF	TRBV7-3	.	.	TRBJ2-1
TGCCAGCTCACCACGATGCAGTCTTACGAGCAGTACTTC	CQLTTMQSYEQYF	TRBV29-1	once	.	TRBJ2-7
TGTGCCAGCATCCCCGGACAGGGAAGAACGGGGTCCTACGAGCAGTACTTC	CASIPGQGRTGSYEQYF	TRBV11-1	once	TRBD1	TRBJ2-7
TGCAGCTTGCAGGGGCCAGATACGCAGTATTTT	CSLQGPDTQYF	TRBV29-1	.	.	TRBJ2-3
TGTGCCAGCAGCTTAGCGGAGGGTGGCACTGAAGCTTTCTTT	CASSLAEGGTEAFF	TRBV7-6	many	.	TRBJ1-1
TGCAGTGCCCAGTTACAGGGGATTGAAGCTTTCTTT	CSAQLQGIEAFF	TRBV20-1	many	TRBD1	TRBJ1-1
TGTGCCACCAGCAGAGAGGACTATGGCTACACCTTC	CATSREDYGYTF	TRBV15	.	.	TRBJ1-2
TGTGCCAGTAGTGAAACGGGTAGGCCCATGAACACTGAAGCTTTCTTT	CASSETGRPMNTEAFF	TRBV19	many	.	TRBJ1-1
TGTGCCATCAGTGAGCCCATCATGGGACAGGGGGTCTATGGCTACACCTTC	CAISEPIMGQGVYGYTF	TRBV10-3	.	TRBD1	TRBJ1-2
TGTGCCACCAGCAGAGATACAGGGGGCACAGATACGCAGTATTTT	CATSRDTGGTDTQYF	TRBV15	.	TRBD1	TRBJ2-3
TGTGCCAGCAGGGGGGAAGCTAACTATGGCTACACCTTC	CASRGEANYGYTF	TRBV2	.	.	TRBJ1-2
TGTGCCAGCAGTATCAAGTACGGGGAGCTGTTTTTT	CASSIKYGELFF	TRBV6-6	.	.	TRBJ2-2
TGTGCCAGCAGGTACGGACAGACCTATGGCTACACCTTC	CASRYGQTYGYTF	TRBV12-3/TRBV12-4	many	.	TRBJ1-2
TGTGCCAGCACCCAGAGCGGCAGCTACGAGCAGTACTTC	CASTQSGSYEQYF	TRBV13	many	.	TRBJ2-7
TGTGCCAGCAGTCCGTCAGGGGGGAACGAGCAGTACTTC	CASSPSGGNEQYF	TRBV2	many	.	TRBJ2-7
TGTGCCAGCCGGACCTGGAGCTTGGAGCAGTACTTC	CASRTWSLEQYF	TRBV6-5	many	.	TRBJ2-7
TGTGCCAGCAGCGTACTCCCTGGGGGCGGCACAGATACGCAGTATTTT	CASSVLPGGGTDTQYF	TRBV9	many	.	TRBJ2-3
TGTGCCAGCAGCGCTCCTACAGGGGCGCCGGACTATGGCTACACCTTC	CASSAPTGAPDYGYTF	TRBV9	many	TRBD1	TRBJ1-2